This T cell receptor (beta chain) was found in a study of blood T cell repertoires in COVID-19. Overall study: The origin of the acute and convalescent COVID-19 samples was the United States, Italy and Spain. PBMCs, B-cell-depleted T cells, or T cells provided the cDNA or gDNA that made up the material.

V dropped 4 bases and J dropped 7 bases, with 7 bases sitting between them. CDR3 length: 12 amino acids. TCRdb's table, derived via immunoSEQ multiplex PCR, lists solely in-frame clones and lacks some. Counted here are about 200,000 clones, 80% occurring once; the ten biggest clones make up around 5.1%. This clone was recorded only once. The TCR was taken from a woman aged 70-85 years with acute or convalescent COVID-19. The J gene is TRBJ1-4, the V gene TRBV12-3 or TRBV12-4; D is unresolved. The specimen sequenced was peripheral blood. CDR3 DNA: TGTGCCAGCAGTTACAGCGGTGAAAAACTGTTTTTT. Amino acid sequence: CASSYSGEKLFF.